This TCR beta chain came from a study of T cell changes during pregnancy in multiple sclerosis. Measured with immunoSEQ multiplex PCR; TCRdb has only the in-frame clones, and not every one. The sample lists 55,000 to 80,000 clones; roughly 90% were seen once. V dropped 4 bases and J dropped 6; count of bases not matched to a gene: 7. The length of the CDR3 is 15 residues. Looked up from germline, CDR1 is MNHNS and CDR2 is SASEGT. This TCR derives from a female donor in good health, enrolled as a control in a pregnancy study. This chain uses TRBV6-1 with TRBJ2-7; 12 bases are a match to TRBD2. The specimen comprised peripheral blood, sampled after pregnancy. CDR3: CASSGSLAGGAEQYF. Here the CDR3 DNA reads TGTGCCAGCAGTGGGTCTCTAGCGGGAGGGGCCGAGCAGTACTTC.